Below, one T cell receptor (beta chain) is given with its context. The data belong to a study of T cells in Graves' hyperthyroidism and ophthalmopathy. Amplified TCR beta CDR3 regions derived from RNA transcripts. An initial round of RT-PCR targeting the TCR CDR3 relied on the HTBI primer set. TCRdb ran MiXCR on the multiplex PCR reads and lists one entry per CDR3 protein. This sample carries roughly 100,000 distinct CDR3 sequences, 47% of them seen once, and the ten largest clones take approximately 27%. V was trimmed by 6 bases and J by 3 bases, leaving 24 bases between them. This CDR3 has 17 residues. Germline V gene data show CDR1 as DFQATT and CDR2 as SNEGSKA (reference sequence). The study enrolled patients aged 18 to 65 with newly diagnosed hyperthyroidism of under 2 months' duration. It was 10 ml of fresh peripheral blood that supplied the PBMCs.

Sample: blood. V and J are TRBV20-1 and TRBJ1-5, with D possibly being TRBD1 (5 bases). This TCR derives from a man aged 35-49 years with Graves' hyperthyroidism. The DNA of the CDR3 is TGCAGTGCCCCTCTTCAGGGAAAAGGTATCGTCAATCAGCCCCAGCATTTT. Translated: CSAPLQGKGIVNQPQHF.